These 27 T cell receptor beta chains were all obtained from the same sample, sequenced in a study of shared clonotypes between healthy human individuals. This table comes from immunoSEQ multiplex PCR, and its TCRdb copy is limited to in-frame clones, with some not included. Among roughly 2.2 million clones listed, around 92% were seen once. Sequenced material: naive CD4+ T cells from PBMCs. Subset defined: CD45RA+ positively selected. The receptor set was obtained from a young man in good health. Some clones in this sample may be carry-over from other donors' samples.

The rearrangement links TRBV29-1 to TRBJ2-7; possibly TRBD1 or TRBD2 for D (5 bases each). There are 15 residues in the CDR3. Germline V gene data show CDR1 as SQVTM and CDR2 as ANQGSEA. Between the trimmed V and J ends, which lost 6 bases and 2 bases, there was a span of 20 bases. The CDR3 reads CSVDSGTTSTYEQYF. DNA of the CDR3: TGCAGCGTCGACTCCGGGACCACTTCCACCTACGAGCAGTACTTC.

This sequence joins TRBV4-1 and TRBJ2-1; weak D call: TRBD2 (6 bases). Germline assignment: CDR1 MGHRA and CDR2 YSYEKL. V was clipped by 3 bases and J by 2 bases, with 26 bases between them. This CDR3 comprises 20 residues. CDR3 nucleotides: TGCGCCAGCAGCCACCCCCTAAAACGGGGGACCGTGAATACCTACAATGAGCAGTTCTTC. Protein product: CASSHPLKRGTVNTYNEQFF.

The rearrangement uses TRBV6-1 and TRBJ1-2; the D is unclear. Germline CDR1 MNHNS, CDR2 SASEGT. The V gene lost 2 bases and the J gene lost 1 base, with 11 bases spanning the gap. CDR3 length: 15 residues. The CDR3, as DNA: TGTGCCAGCAGTGAAAGGGTCAGCTTTAACTATGGCTACACCTTC. Its translation is CASSERVSFNYGYTF.

The chain couples TRBV19 to TRBJ2-5; the match to TRBD2 covers 10 bases. Trimming at V came to 4 bases and at J to 4 bases, leaving 12 bases not matched to a gene. The CDR3 is 17 amino acids. The V gene's germline CDR1 is LNHDA and CDR2 SQIVND (reference sequence). The CDR3 sequence: CASSNPSGRAMTETQYF. Here the CDR3 DNA reads TGTGCCAGTAGTAACCCGAGCGGGAGGGCGATGACAGAGACCCAGTACTTC.

The rearrangement joins TRBV7-2 to TRBJ1-3, with unresolved D. Germline CDR1 SGHTA, CDR2 FQGNSA. Trimming cost V 2 bases and J 4 bases, with 12 bases left between them. The CDR3 runs to 15 residues. CDR3 amino acids: CASSLLMVGGNTIYF. DNA of the CDR3: TGTGCCAGCAGCTTACTCATGGTAGGAGGAAACACCATATATTTT.

J is TRBJ2-3 and V is TRBV29-1; tentatively, D is TRBD2 (7 bases). The CDR3 has 13 amino acids. Trimming shortened V by 5 bases and J by 3 bases, and 12 bases separated the two germline ends. CDR1 and CDR2 (germline): SQVTM, ANQGSEA. CDR3 loop: CSVQGRGTDTQYF. Here the CDR3 DNA reads TGCAGCGTTCAGGGGAGGGGGACAGATACGCAGTATTTT.

The chain uses TRBV19 and TRBJ2-7; D possibly corresponds to TRBD1 (5 bases). The germline V gene encodes CDR1 LNHDA and CDR2 SQIVND (reference sequence). The CDR3 loop spans 16 amino acids. Trimming pared 3 bases from V and 4 bases from J, leaving 19 bases between. The CDR3 DNA follows: TGTGCCAGTAGTATTACCTCTTCCAGGGAAACTTACGAGCAGTACTTC. It encodes CASSITSSRETYEQYF.

This chain connects TRBV28 to TRBJ2-3, with D perhaps TRBD1 (6 bases). Trimming removed 2 bases at V and 7 bases at J, with 22 bases between. CDR3 length: 17 residues. In germline, CDR1 is MDHEN, CDR2 SYDVKM. CDR3 sequence reads: CASSLPWTVFAPNTQYF. DNA of the CDR3: TGTGCCAGCAGTTTACCCTGGACAGTCTTCGCCCCGAATACGCAGTATTTT.

This chain links TRBV7-9 with TRBJ2-5; 7 positions match TRBD1. Per germline, CDR1 SEHNR and CDR2 FQNEAQ (reference sequence). Trimming cost V 1 base and J 6 bases; bases outside gene matches: 11. This CDR3 has 16 amino acids. CDR3 bases: TGTGCCAGCAGCTTAGGCCGGGACAGCTATGATCAGACCCAGTACTTC. Protein: CASSLGRDSYDQTQYF.

DNA for the CDR3: TGTGCCAGCAGTGACAGTCGGACAGGGGTCTACGAGCAGTACTTC. It yields the protein CASSDSRTGVYEQYF. V usage is TRBV6-1 and J usage is TRBJ2-7; 9 bases are a match to TRBD1. The V segment lost 3 bases and the J segment 3 bases; nucleotides outside the gene matches: 6. In germline, CDR1 is MNHNS, CDR2 SASEGT. This CDR3 has 15 amino acids.

The gene calls are TRBV15 and TRBJ2-7, with D possibly matching TRBD1 (5 bases). CDR3 length equals 14 residues. V lost 1 base, J lost 3 bases, and 10 bases lay in between. Germline values: CDR1 LNHNV, CDR2 YYDKDF (reference sequence). The CDR3 DNA follows: TGTGCCACCAGCAGAGCCTCACAGGACTACGAGCAGTACTTC. Its translation: CATSRASQDYEQYF.

The chain uses TRBV5-4 and TRBJ2-3; 8 nucleotides line up with TRBD2. V lost 2 bases to trimming and J lost 4 bases; unmatched junction nucleotides: 6. The CDR3 totals 15 residues. From germline, CDR1 is SGHNT and CDR2 YYREEE (reference sequence). The CDR3 nucleotides read TGTGCCAGCAGCTTCGGCGGGGGGAATGCAGATACGCAGTATTTT. Translating it yields CASSFGGGNADTQYF.

On this clone itself: Other DNA sequences in the sample encode the same CDR3. The gene calls are TRBV5-1 and TRBJ2-3; perhaps TRBD1 as D (6 bases). Trimming shortened V by 3 bases and J by 3 bases, and 11 bases separated the two germline ends. Germline V gene lookup returns CDR1 SGHRS and CDR2 YFSETQ. CDR3 size: 14 residues. CDR3 loop: CASSSAGATDTQYF. The CDR3 coding sequence is TGCGCCAGCAGCTCGGCAGGGGCTACAGATACGCAGTATTTT.

This clone was seen only a few times. The CDR3 loop reads CSVDGAGRAEAFF. In DNA form, the CDR3 reads TGCAGCGTTGACGGTGCAGGGAGGGCTGAAGCTTTCTTT. This chain uses TRBV29-1 with TRBJ1-1; tentatively, D is TRBD1 (5 bases). The V end was cut by 3 bases, the J end by 6 bases, with 14 bases between. This CDR3 comprises 13 residues. CDR1 and CDR2 from the germline V gene are SQVTM and ANQGSEA.

The V gene is TRBV10-3, the J gene TRBJ1-5, with 9 bases matching TRBD1. This CDR3 is 13 amino acids long. The V and J ends lost 4 bases and 6 bases, in that order; junction bases with no gene match: 1. Germline V gives CDR1 ENHRY, CDR2 SYGVKD. CDR3 sequence: CAISGGQGQPQHF. The CDR3 nucleotides are TGTGCCATCAGTGGGGGACAGGGTCAGCCCCAGCATTTT.

This clone was counted only a few times. The genes are TRBV2 and TRBJ2-2; D gene unclear. The germline V gene has CDR1 SNHLY and CDR2 FYNNEI. The CDR3 loop spans 12 amino acids. V gave up 1 base and J gave up 6 bases, with 3 bases separating them. CDR3 protein: CASSEDAGELFF. CDR3 bases: TGTGCCAGCAGTGAAGACGCCGGGGAGCTGTTTTTT.

As regards this clone: The sample carries other DNA sequences with the same CDR3. CDR3 in amino acids: CASSLGAETQYF. The CDR3 DNA reads TGTGCCAGCAGCTTAGGGGCGGAGACCCAGTACTTC. The chain recombines TRBV7-3 with TRBJ2-5, with D perhaps matching TRBD1 (5 bases). Germline assignment: CDR1 SGHTA and CDR2 FQGTGA. Deletions cut 2 bases from V and 5 bases from J, with 6 bases between. The CDR3 extends over 12 amino acids.

This chain connects TRBV9 to TRBJ2-3, with no clear D. Per germline, CDR1 SGDLS and CDR2 YYNGEE. V was cut by 0 bases and J by 2 bases, with 10 bases left in between. CDR3 length: 15 residues. CDR3 residues: CASSVAVDSTDTQYF. CDR3 in DNA: TGTGCCAGCAGCGTAGCCGTCGACTCCACAGATACGCAGTATTTT.

This chain links TRBV5-1 with TRBJ2-7; D gene ambiguous. The length of the CDR3 is 16 residues. Germline values: CDR1 SGHRS, CDR2 YFSETQ. Trimming left V 3 bases short and J 1 base short, with 17 bases between. The chain's CDR3 is CASSSLVPGVSYEQYF. The DNA of the CDR3 is TGCGCCAGCAGCTCGCTCGTACCTGGAGTTTCCTACGAGCAGTACTTC.

This sequence joins TRBV15 and TRBJ2-7; 9 positions agree with TRBD2. From germline, CDR1 is LNHNV and CDR2 YYDKDF (reference sequence). V was clipped by 0 bases and J by 4 bases; unmatched bases: 4. This CDR3 is built from 15 residues. The CDR3 sequence: CATSRDKGLAYEQYF. The CDR3 DNA follows: TGTGCCACCAGCAGAGATAAGGGACTAGCTTACGAGCAGTACTTC.

V gene TRBV6-6 combines with J gene TRBJ2-2; TRBD1 matches 9 bases. The CDR3 extends over 13 amino acids. Germline trimming cut 9 bases from V and 3 bases from J; bases unmatched to any gene: 2. In germline, CDR1 is MNHNY, CDR2 SVGAGI (reference sequence). The CDR3 region has the DNA TGTGCCAGTAGGACAGGGGACACCGGGGAGCTGTTTTTT. Translation: CASRTGDTGELFF.

The chain has TRBV10-3 and TRBJ2-1; 14 bases agree with TRBD2. Looked up from germline, CDR1 is ENHRY and CDR2 is SYGVKD. The CDR3 runs 19 residues. V lost 4 bases, J lost 10 bases, and 18 bases stayed unmatched. The DNA of the CDR3 is TGTGCCATCAGTGCCGGGACAGGGGGACTAGCGGGAGAATTCGGGGAGCAGTTCTTC. Protein: CAISAGTGGLAGEFGEQFF.

Of note for this clone: The same CDR3 is also encoded by other DNA sequences in this sample. This chain links TRBV28 with TRBJ1-5; D is unresolved. The germline V gene has CDR1 MDHEN and CDR2 SYDVKM. This CDR3 is 13 amino acids long. The germline V and J ends were trimmed by 1 base and 2 bases, with 3 bases remaining between them. CDR3 coding DNA: TGTGCCAGCAGTTTATTGGGCAATCAGCCCCAGCATTTT. Its translation: CASSLLGNQPQHF.

Here the CDR3 reads CASSIDRTSTQYF. In DNA form, the CDR3 reads TGTGCCAGTAGTATAGACCGGACTAGCACGCAGTACTTC. The rearrangement joins TRBV19 to TRBJ2-7; 8 positions match TRBD2. This CDR3 is 13 amino acids long. V was pared by 0 bases and J by 9 bases, with 4 bases of the junction left unmatched. Germline loops: CDR1 LNHDA, CDR2 SQIVND (reference sequence).

This clone appeared a single time. CDR3 sequence (DNA): TGTGCCAGCAGTCGGGCCGGGTACCAAGAGACCCAGTACTTC. The encoded protein is CASSRAGYQETQYF. The chain combines TRBV6-5 with TRBJ2-5; D gene ambiguous. Germline V gene data show CDR1 as MNHEY and CDR2 as SVGAGI. This CDR3 spans 14 amino acids. Trimming took off 5 bases at V and 0 bases at J, with 10 bases between the two ends.

The chain joins TRBV28 to TRBJ2-7; D is perhaps TRBD2 (6 bases). CDR3 length: 16 residues. CDR1 MDHEN and CDR2 SYDVKM come from the germline V gene. The V end lost 3 bases, the J end lost 4 bases, and 19 bases lay between the germline ends. The CDR3 sequence: CASSFYSRGALYEQYF. The CDR3 DNA follows: TGTGCCAGCAGTTTTTATTCTCGCGGGGCGCTTTACGAGCAGTACTTC.

The rearrangement links TRBV25-1 to TRBJ2-2; D call uncertain. CDR3 size: 15 residues. Germline lookup yields CDR1 MGHDK and CDR2 SYGVNS. Trimming left V 0 bases short and J 3 bases short, with 8 bases between. The CDR3 loop reads CASSEYFTDTGELFF. Written as DNA, the CDR3 is TGTGCCAGCAGTGAATATTTTACAGACACCGGGGAGCTGTTTTTT. Variable domain in full (rest from reference TRBV25-1 and TRBJ2-2): EADIYQTPRYLVIGTGKKITLECSQTMGHDKMYWYQQDPGMELHLIHYSYGVNSTEKGDLSSESTVSRIRTEHFPLTLESARPSHTSQYLCASSEYFTDTGELFFGEGSRLTVL.